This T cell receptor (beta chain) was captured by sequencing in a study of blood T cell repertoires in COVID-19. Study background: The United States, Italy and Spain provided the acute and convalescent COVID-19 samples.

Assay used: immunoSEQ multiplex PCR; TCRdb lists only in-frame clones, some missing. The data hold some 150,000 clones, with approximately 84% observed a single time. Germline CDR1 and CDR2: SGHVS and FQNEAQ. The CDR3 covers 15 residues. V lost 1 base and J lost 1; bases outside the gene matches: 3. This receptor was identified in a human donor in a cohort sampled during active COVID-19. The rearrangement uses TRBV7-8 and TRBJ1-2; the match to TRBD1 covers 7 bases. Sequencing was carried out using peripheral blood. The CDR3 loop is CASSLDGQVNYGYTF. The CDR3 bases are TGTGCCAGCAGCTTAGACGGACAGGTTAACTATGGCTACACCTTC.